The table lists the clone carrying this T cell receptor beta chain with many counts. This record belongs to a study of blood T cells in healthy people across ages. The V end was cut by 0 bases, the J end by 1 base, with 18 bases between. This CDR3 is built from 18 residues. In germline, CDR1 is SGDLS, CDR2 YYNGEE. It was with a sample-barcoded 5' primer and a J-beta primer mix that a second PCR of about 6 to 12 cycles was run. TCRdb re-called the 5' RACE reads through MiXCR, storing one row per CDR3 protein. The sample contains around 790,000 distinct CDR3 sequences, about 42% of which appear only once.

The chain recombines TRBV9 with TRBJ2-3, with D possibly called TRBD1 or TRBD2 (7 bases each). Sequenced material: blood. The receptor comes from a man between 60 and 70 years old in good health. CDR3 DNA: TGTGCCAGCAGCGTAGCGAACGTCAGGGGGGGCCGCACAGATACGCAGTATTTT. This gives the protein CASSVANVRGGRTDTQYF.